Following are 22 T cell receptor beta chains from one sample sequenced in a study of blood T cell repertoires in COVID-19. This table comes from immunoSEQ multiplex PCR, and its TCRdb copy is limited to in-frame clones, with some not included. Of over 200,000 clones listed, 70% to 90% were seen once; the top ten hold approximately 12%. Sequenced material: peripheral blood. These receptors originate from a woman aged 18-35 years who had recovered from COVID-19.

The gene calls are TRBV19 and TRBJ2-3; the D is unclear. CDR1 is LNHDA and CDR2 is SQIVND in the germline V gene (reference sequence). V shed 6 bases and J shed 1 base, with 8 bases lying between them. The CDR3 is 13 residues long. CDR3 loop: CASSNSRTDTQYF. The DNA of the CDR3 is TGTGCCAGTAGCAACTCGCGCACAGATACGCAGTATTTT. The complete variable domain, with remaining parts taken from reference TRBV19 and TRBJ2-3, reads DGGITQSPKYLFRKEGQNVTLSCEQNLNHDAMYWYRQDPGQGLRLIYYSQIVNDFQKGDIAEGYSVSREKKESFPLTVTSAQKNPTAFYLCASSNSRTDTQYFGPGTRLTVL.

The V and J genes are TRBV27 and TRBJ2-1, with a possible D match to TRBD1 (6 bases). Germline assignment: CDR1 MNHEY and CDR2 SMNVEV (reference sequence). CDR3 length: 13 amino acids. The germline V and J ends were trimmed by 5 bases and 10 bases, with 15 bases remaining between them. The CDR3 sequence: CASSTRDGGEQFF. CDR3 DNA: TGTGCCAGCAGTACCCGGGATGGGGGCGAGCAGTTCTTC.

In this sample, this clone turned up once. This CDR3 is CSAHMNTEAFF. The CDR3 nucleotides are TGCAGTGCTCACATGAACACTGAAGCTTTCTTT. The chain is built from TRBV20-1 and TRBJ1-1; no reliable D call. Germline CDR1 is DFQATT and CDR2 is SNEGSKA (reference sequence). V lost 5 bases and J 0 bases, leaving 4 bases between the germline ends. The CDR3 is made up of 11 amino acids.

The chain recombines TRBV10-3 with TRBJ1-1; TRBD1 is a possible D gene (6 bases). CDR3 size: 15 residues. Germline CDR1 is ENHRY and CDR2 is SYGVKD. Deletions cut 2 bases from V and 1 base from J, with 11 bases between. This chain's CDR3 is CAISEPGQSNTEAFF. The DNA of the CDR3 is TGTGCCATCAGTGAGCCAGGACAGTCGAACACTGAAGCTTTCTTT.

The chain couples TRBV6-1 to TRBJ2-7, with 9 positions matching TRBD1. Per the germline V gene, CDR1 is MNHNS and CDR2 is SASEGT. The V and J ends lost 4 bases and 4 bases, in that order; junction bases with no gene match: 11. CDR3 length equals 16 residues. CDR3 coding DNA: TGTGCCAGCAGTGTTATACCGGGACAGGGAGAGTACGAGCAGTACTTC. Translation gives CASSVIPGQGEYEQYF.

V usage is TRBV19 and J usage is TRBJ2-1, with 14 bases identical to TRBD2. The CDR3 is 14 residues long. Germline loops: CDR1 LNHDA, CDR2 SQIVND (reference sequence). The ends lost 7 bases at V and 10 bases at J; junction bases unmatched: 6. Here the CDR3 DNA reads TGTGCCAGTACCGGACTAGCGGGAGGTATAGAGCAGTTCTTC. Its protein is CASTGLAGGIEQFF.

The chain is built from TRBV6-2 or TRBV6-3 and TRBJ2-5, with D perhaps matching TRBD1 (5 bases). Germline values: CDR1 MNHEY, CDR2 SVGEGT. This CDR3 region has 19 residues. V dropped 0 bases and J dropped 5 bases, with 25 bases sitting between them. The CDR3 bases are TGTGCCAGCAGTTACTCAGGTCCAGGGTCCAACCTTGAGTTCGAGACCCAGTACTTC. Amino acid sequence: CASSYSGPGSNLEFETQYF.

The V and J genes are TRBV30 and TRBJ1-5; D is perhaps TRBD1 (5 bases). Germline CDR1 is GTSNPN and CDR2 is SVGIG (reference sequence). This CDR3 is 13 amino acids long. Trimming removed 8 bases at V and 7 bases at J, with 18 bases between. DNA of the CDR3: TGTGCCCTTGGGGGGTTTGAAGGGCAGCCCCAGCATTTT. It encodes CALGGFEGQPQHF.

V is TRBV5-5 and J is TRBJ1-2; TRBD1 might be the D (6 bases). This CDR3 has 15 amino acids. The germline V and J ends were trimmed by 4 bases and 4 bases, with 17 bases remaining between them. Per germline, CDR1 SGHKS and CDR2 YYEKEE (reference sequence). DNA of the CDR3: TGTGCCAGCAGCGCTAGAACAGGGTTATTCTATGGCTACACCTTC. It is translated as CASSARTGLFYGYTF.

The chain combines TRBV19 with TRBJ2-3; 10 nucleotides line up with TRBD2. Germline-derived CDR1 and CDR2 are LNHDA and SQIVND (reference sequence). The CDR3 is 15 amino acids. V trimming: 2 bases; J trimming: 5 bases; junction bases outside the gene matches: 4. CDR3 amino acids: CASSILAGVKDTQYF. The CDR3 region has the DNA TGTGCCAGTAGTATACTAGCGGGAGTGAAAGATACGCAGTATTTT.

J is TRBJ1-3 and V is TRBV19; tentatively, D is TRBD1 (6 bases). With 3 bases removed from V and 0 bases from J, the gap between germline ends came to 18 bases. Looked up from germline, CDR1 is LNHDA and CDR2 is SQIVND (reference sequence). This CDR3 comprises 18 residues. CDR3 DNA: TGTGCCAGTAGTATTTCCCCACAGGGCATCTTCTCTGGAAACACCATATATTTT. It is translated as CASSISPQGIFSGNTIYF.

This sequence joins TRBV19 and TRBJ1-5, with a tentative D call TRBD1 (5 bases). The germline CDR1 and CDR2 sequences are LNHDA and SQIVND (reference sequence). This CDR3 has 16 residues. Trimming shortened V by 6 bases and J by 3 bases, and 18 bases separated the two germline ends. The CDR3 region is CASRGPVTVFNQPQHF. DNA of the CDR3: TGTGCCAGTAGGGGGCCCGTGACAGTATTCAATCAGCCCCAGCATTTT. The full variable domain, its missing parts supplied by reference TRBV19 and TRBJ1-5, is DGGITQSPKYLFRKEGQNVTLSCEQNLNHDAMYWYRQDPGQGLRLIYYSQIVNDFQKGDIAEGYSVSREKKESFPLTVTSAQKNPTAFYLCASRGPVTVFNQPQHFGDGTRLSIL.

Only one count was recorded for this clone. The rearrangement joins TRBV5-1 to TRBJ1-1; no firm D call. Germline-derived CDR1 and CDR2 are SGHRS and YFSETQ. This CDR3 is built from 11 residues. V was cut by 0 bases and J by 7 bases, with 4 bases left in between. CDR3 sequence (DNA): TGCGCCAGCAGCTTGGACGGTGAAGCTTTCTTT. Protein: CASSLDGEAFF.

The rearrangement links TRBV19 to TRBJ2-1; TRBD2 matches at 8 bases. Germline CDR1 is LNHDA and CDR2 is SQIVND (reference sequence). Unmatched junction bases numbered 6, after V lost 5 bases and J lost 0 bases. The CDR3 sequence is 16 residues long. CDR3: CASSLGLAGSYNEQFF. The CDR3 DNA is TGTGCCAGTAGTCTAGGGCTAGCGGGCTCCTACAATGAGCAGTTCTTC.

V gene TRBV9 combines with J gene TRBJ1-1; the match to TRBD1 covers 10 bases. The trim removed 3 bases at V and 1 base at J, leaving 12 bases unmatched. In germline, CDR1 is SGDLS, CDR2 YYNGEE. This CDR3 is built from 18 residues. As DNA, the CDR3 is TGTGCCAGCAGCGACCCGGGGACAGGGGCCCTCCAGAACACTGAAGCTTTCTTT. Its translation: CASSDPGTGALQNTEAFF. Full variable domain (remainder filled in from reference TRBV9 and TRBJ1-1): DSGVTQTPKHLITATGQRVTLRCSPRSGDLSVYWYQQSLDQGLQFLIQYYNGEERAKGNILERFSAQQFPDLHSELNLSSLELGDSALYFCASSDPGTGALQNTEAFFGQGTRLTVV.

This chain joins TRBV15 and TRBJ1-5, with D perhaps matching TRBD1 (5 bases). This CDR3 has 15 residues. Germline V gene lookup returns CDR1 LNHNV and CDR2 YYDKDF (reference sequence). Trimming removed 0 bases at V and 7 bases at J, with 13 bases between. The CDR3 nucleotides are TGTGCCACCAGCAGAGATATGGGGGGGGGACAGCCCCAGCATTTT. Its translation is CATSRDMGGGQPQHF.

The chain recombines TRBV23-1 with TRBJ2-2; D unclear. TRBV23-1 is sorted into the ORF group, with uncertain function. Trimming pared 9 bases from V and 6 bases from J, leaving 8 bases between. The CDR3 runs to 11 residues. CDR3 in amino acids: CARENAGELFF. The CDR3 nucleotides are TGCGCCAGGGAGAATGCCGGGGAGCTGTTTTTT.

The chain carries TRBV11-2 and TRBJ2-5; maybe TRBD2 (6 bases). The CDR3 covers 17 residues. V lost 4 bases and J lost 2, with 20 bases in between. CDR1 SGHAT and CDR2 FQNNGV come from the germline V gene. This CDR3 reads CASSSGYGGVKQETQYF. The CDR3 coding sequence is TGTGCCAGCAGCTCCGGTTATGGCGGGGTAAAACAAGAGACCCAGTACTTC.

The J gene is TRBJ1-2, the V gene TRBV4-2; 10 bases are shared with TRBD1. J lost 7 bases, V lost 1 base, and 9 bases had no gene match. The CDR3 loop spans 16 amino acids. Germline loops: CDR1 LGHNA, CDR2 YNFKEQ. The CDR3: CASSQVARDRGSGYTF. As DNA, the CDR3 is TGTGCCAGCAGCCAAGTTGCTCGGGACAGGGGATCTGGCTACACCTTC.

The chain recombines TRBV4-1 with TRBJ2-3; the match to TRBD2 covers 14 bases. The CDR3 runs to 17 residues. V was clipped by 2 bases and J by 5 bases; unmatched bases: 6. Looked up from germline, CDR1 is MGHRA and CDR2 is YSYEKL. In DNA form, the CDR3 reads TGCGCCAGCAGCCAACACGGACTAGCGGGAGGAGGAGATACGCAGTATTTT. Its protein product is CASSQHGLAGGGDTQYF.

The chain joins TRBV4-1 to TRBJ2-7; D not resolved. Germline V lookup: CDR1 MGHRA, CDR2 YSYEKL. This CDR3 spans 14 amino acids. Trimming took 0 bases from V and 6 from J, leaving 12 bases between them. The DNA of the CDR3 is TGCGCCAGCAGCCAAGAAAGCTTCTCCGTCGAGCAGTACTTC. Its protein is CASSQESFSVEQYF.

CDR3 protein: CASSWGQGVNQPQHF. The CDR3, as DNA: TGTGCCAGCAGCTGGGGACAGGGTGTGAATCAGCCCCAGCATTTT. The chain couples TRBV5-6 to TRBJ1-5, with 9 bases that match TRBD1. This CDR3 has 15 residues. The V and J ends lost 3 bases and 4 bases, in that order; junction bases with no gene match: 5. Germline CDR1 and CDR2: SGHDT and YYEEEE.